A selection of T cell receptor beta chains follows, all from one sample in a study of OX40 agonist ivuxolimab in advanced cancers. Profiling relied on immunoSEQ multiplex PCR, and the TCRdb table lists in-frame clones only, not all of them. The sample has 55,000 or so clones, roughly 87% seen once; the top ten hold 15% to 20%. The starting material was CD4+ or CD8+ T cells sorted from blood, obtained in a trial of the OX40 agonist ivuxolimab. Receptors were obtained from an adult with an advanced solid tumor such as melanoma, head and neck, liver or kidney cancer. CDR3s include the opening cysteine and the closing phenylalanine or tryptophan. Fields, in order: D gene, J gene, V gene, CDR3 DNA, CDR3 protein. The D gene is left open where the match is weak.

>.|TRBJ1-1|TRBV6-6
TGTGCCAGCAGTTACTCGCGCCCAAACACTGAAGCTTTCTTT
CASSYSRPNTEAFF
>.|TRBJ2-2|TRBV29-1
TGCAGCGTTGGGCCAGGGTATACCGGGGAGCTGTTTTTT
CSVGPGYTGELFF
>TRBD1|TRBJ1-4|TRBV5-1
TGCGCCAGCAGCCAGACAGGGGGCACTGAAAAACTGTTTTTT
CASSQTGGTEKLFF
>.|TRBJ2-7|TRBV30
TGTGCCTGGAGTGCCCCGGGGCGCGCGACCTACGAGCAGTACTTC
CAWSAPGRATYEQYF
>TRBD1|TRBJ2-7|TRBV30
TGTGCCTGGAGCCGGACAGGAGTCCACGAGCAGTACTTC
CAWSRTGVHEQYF
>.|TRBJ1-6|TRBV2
TGTGCCAGCAAGGACATATATAATTCACCCCTCCACTTT
CASKDIYNSPLHF
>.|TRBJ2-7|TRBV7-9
TGTGCCAGCAGCCAAGATTATCGCCCCAACTACGAGCAGTACTTC
CASSQDYRPNYEQYF
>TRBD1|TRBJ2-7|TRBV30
TGTGCCTGGGACGGACAGGGGAGCGTGTACGAGCAGTACTTC
CAWDGQGSVYEQYF
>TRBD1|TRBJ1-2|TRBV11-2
TGTGCCAGCAGGGACAGGGGTTATGGCTACACCTTC
CASRDRGYGYTF
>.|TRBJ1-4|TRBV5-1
TGCGCCAGCAGCCCCAACCGGGGGGAAAAACTGTTTTTT
CASSPNRGEKLFF
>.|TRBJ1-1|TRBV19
TGTGCCAGTAGTATAGGCCTACGGTGGCAGGCAGTTACTGAAGCTTTCTTT
CASSIGLRWQAVTEAFF